Below are 25 T cell receptor beta chains sequenced from a single sample in a study of cytomegalovirus exposure and HLA in healthy donors. The method was immunoSEQ multiplex PCR; TCRdb's version includes in-frame clones alone and lacks a portion of them. The sample has fewer than 150,000 clones; 88% are singletons. Source material: PBMCs. The receptors were gathered from a man aged 25 to 40 in good health and CMV-seronegative.

V usage is TRBV6-1 and J usage is TRBJ1-2; D is uncertain. The CDR3 is made up of 13 amino acids. Trimming shortened V by 0 bases and J by 4 bases, and 6 bases separated the two germline ends. Germline CDR1 is MNHNS and CDR2 is SASEGT. As DNA, the CDR3 is TGTGCCAGCAGTGAAGCGCAGGTCTATGGCTACACCTTC. Translation: CASSEAQVYGYTF.

In this sample, this clone turned up a few times. The CDR3: CASSRSGGGTEAFF. CDR3 DNA: TGCGCCAGCAGCCGGTCCGGCGGGGGCACTGAAGCTTTCTTT. This chain uses TRBV5-1 with TRBJ1-1; TRBD1 is a possible D gene (5 bases). Germline loops: CDR1 SGHRS, CDR2 YFSETQ. The CDR3 runs 14 residues. V lost 4 bases to trimming and J lost 4 bases, with 14 bases between them.

The chain combines TRBV4-1 with TRBJ2-5; TRBD2 matches 12 bases. The CDR3 is made up of 17 amino acids. J lost 1 base, V lost 1 base, and 4 bases had no gene match. In germline, CDR1 is MGHRA, CDR2 YSYEKL. The CDR3 DNA follows: TGCGCCAGCAGCCAAGGACTAGCGGGAGTGGCCCAAGAGACCCAGTACTTC. Protein product: CASSQGLAGVAQETQYF.

This CDR3 reads CASSLFPPDRSTDTQYF. The CDR3 DNA is TGTGCCAGCAGTTTATTCCCCCCGGACAGAAGCACAGATACGCAGTATTTT. This chain connects TRBV27 to TRBJ2-3; maybe TRBD1 (6 bases). Germline-derived CDR1 and CDR2 are MNHEY and SMNVEV (reference sequence). V lost 1 base to trimming and J lost 0 bases, with 14 bases between them. The CDR3 length is 17 residues.

The genes are TRBV5-1 and TRBJ1-1, with D maybe TRBD1 (5 bases). Germline values: CDR1 SGHRS, CDR2 YFSETQ. V lost 4 bases and J lost 6, with 13 bases in between. This CDR3 spans 13 amino acids. CDR3 sequence reads: CASSPRGWAEAFF. DNA of the CDR3: TGCGCCAGCAGCCCTCGGGGGTGGGCTGAAGCTTTCTTT.

The chain joins TRBV7-2 to TRBJ2-2; D gene ambiguous. Germline V gene data show CDR1 as SGHTA and CDR2 as FQGNSA. Trimming removed 7 bases at V and 5 bases at J, with 17 bases between. This CDR3 region has 15 residues. CDR3 nucleotide sequence: TGTGCCAGCACGTTAATGTTCGGGTATACCGGGGAGCTGTTTTTT. It encodes CASTLMFGYTGELFF.

The chain links TRBV6-5 to TRBJ2-5, with 12 bases that match TRBD2. CDR1 is MNHEY, CDR2 SVGAGI, per germline. This CDR3 spans 14 amino acids. With V trimmed by 8 bases and J by 5 bases, 6 bases remained unmatched. CDR3 residues: CASGRLAGEETQYF. In DNA form, the CDR3 reads TGTGCCAGCGGGCGACTAGCGGGAGAGGAGACCCAGTACTTC.

V usage is TRBV7-9 and J usage is TRBJ1-4, with 8 bases lining up with TRBD1. Germline lookup yields CDR1 SEHNR and CDR2 FQNEAQ (reference sequence). V dropped 4 bases and J dropped 6; count of bases not matched to a gene: 4. The CDR3 runs 14 residues. This chain's CDR3 is CASSSTGGYEKLFF. CDR3 bases: TGTGCCAGCAGCTCTACAGGGGGTTATGAAAAACTGTTTTTT.

The chain has TRBV6-5 and TRBJ1-1, with D unresolved. Deletions cut 2 bases from V and 4 bases from J, with 14 bases between. CDR3 length equals 15 residues. CDR1 is MNHEY and CDR2 is SVGAGI in the germline V gene. Here the CDR3 reads CASSYERASITEAFF. Written as DNA, the CDR3 is TGTGCCAGCAGTTACGAGCGGGCATCGATCACTGAAGCTTTCTTT.

The chain carries TRBV15 and TRBJ1-5; a possible D gene is TRBD1 (5 bases). The CDR3 length is 14 residues. The germline V gene encodes CDR1 LNHNV and CDR2 YYDKDF (reference sequence). Trimming left V 8 bases short and J 6 bases short, with 17 bases between. CDR3 bases: TGTGCCACCGCCTTGAGGGGCGGGGGTCAGCCCCAGCATTTT. Translated: CATALRGGGQPQHF. The entire variable domain, with the rest obtained from reference TRBV15 and TRBJ1-5, is as follows: DAMVIQNPRYQVTQFGKPVTLSCSQTLNHNVMYWYQQKSSQAPKLLFHYYDKDFNNEADTPDNFQSRRPNTSFCFLDIRSPGLGDTAMYLCATALRGGGQPQHFGDGTRLSIL.

V usage is TRBV19 and J usage is TRBJ2-2; maybe TRBD1 (6 bases). The CDR3 extends over 15 amino acids. The V gene lost 3 bases and the J gene lost 4 bases, with 12 bases spanning the gap. Germline CDR1 is LNHDA and CDR2 is SQIVND (reference sequence). In DNA form, the CDR3 reads TGTGCCAGTAGTATGGATGCAGGGGCCACCGGGGAGCTGTTTTTT. Translated, it gives CASSMDAGATGELFF.

The V and J genes are TRBV6-1 and TRBJ1-1, with a possible D match to TRBD1 (5 bases). This CDR3 is built from 15 residues. Germline loops: CDR1 MNHNS, CDR2 SASEGT. The ends were cut back, 5 bases at V and 4 bases at J, with 17 bases in the middle. Here the CDR3 DNA reads TGTGCCAGCAGTCTAGGGAGGGGCAACCCCACTGAAGCTTTCTTT. Its translation: CASSLGRGNPTEAFF.

The rearrangement links TRBV5-1 to TRBJ2-5; 7 positions match TRBD1. The tail of the sequence fits TRBJ2-7 better, so the J call may be wrong. Germline assignment: CDR1 SGHRS and CDR2 YFSETQ. The CDR3 has 15 residues. CDR3 DNA sequence: TGCGCCAGCAGCTTGGAGGGACAGAAAATCTACGAGCAGTACTTC. It codes for CASSLEGQKIYEQYF.

The genes are TRBV7-2 and TRBJ2-6; possibly TRBD1 for D (5 bases). Trimming cost V 3 bases and J 3 bases, with 9 bases left between them. Germline lookup yields CDR1 SGHTA and CDR2 FQGNSA. The CDR3 loop spans 15 amino acids. CDR3 sequence: CASSFAGYGANVLTF. The CDR3 nucleotides are TGTGCCAGCAGCTTCGCAGGGTATGGGGCCAACGTCCTGACTTTC.

The CDR3 loop reads CASSLRFMRTSGGQETQYF. The CDR3 nucleotides read TGTGCCAGCAGCTTGCGGTTTATGCGGACTAGCGGGGGGCAAGAGACCCAGTACTTC. The chain couples TRBV13 to TRBJ2-5, with 14 bases lining up with TRBD2. Trimming at V came to 3 bases and at J to 2 bases, leaving 11 bases not matched to a gene. The CDR3 runs 19 residues. From germline, CDR1 is PRHDT and CDR2 FYEKMQ (reference sequence).

This chain uses TRBV7-9 with TRBJ1-1; 10 bases are a match to TRBD1. The junction had 4 bases not matched to a gene; V was cut back by 4 bases and J by 5 bases. The germline CDR1 and CDR2 sequences are SEHNR and FQNEAQ (reference sequence). There are 14 residues in the CDR3. DNA for the CDR3: TGTGCCAGCAGCTCGGGACAGGGGAGAACTGAAGCTTTCTTT. Amino acid sequence: CASSSGQGRTEAFF. Supplemented by reference TRBV7-9 and TRBJ1-1, the full variable domain reads DTGVSQNPRHKITKRGQNVTFRCDPISEHNRLYWYRQTLGQGPEFLTYFQNEAQLEKSRLLSDRFSAERPKGSFSTLEIQRTEQGDSAMYLCASSSGQGRTEAFFGQGTRLTVV.

This rearrangement joins TRBV7-8 to TRBJ2-7; D perhaps matches TRBD1 (5 bases). The CDR3 length is 14 residues. Trimming took 0 bases from V and 5 from J, leaving 11 bases between them. Looked up from germline, CDR1 is SGHVS and CDR2 is FQNEAQ. The CDR3 DNA reads as TGTGCCAGCAGCTTAGCGCCAGGGTCCAACGAGCAGTACTTC. Translating it yields CASSLAPGSNEQYF. The variable domain in full, with the rest retrieved from reference TRBV7-8 and TRBJ2-7, is GAGVSQSPRYKVAKRGQDVALRCDPISGHVSLFWYQQALGQGPEFLTYFQNEAQLDKSGLPSDRFFAERPEGSVSTLKIQRTQQEDSAVYLCASSLAPGSNEQYFGPGTRLTVT.

V and J are TRBV9 and TRBJ1-4; TRBD1 aligns across 7 bases. The CDR3 covers 15 residues. V shed 3 bases and J 1 base; nucleotides not matched to a gene: 3. Germline CDR1 reads SGDLS; CDR2 reads YYNGEE. CDR3 nucleotides: TGTGCCAGCAGCGCGCGACAGGGAACTAATGAAAAACTGTTTTTT. Translation gives CASSARQGTNEKLFF.

This clone was seen more than once but under ten times. V is TRBV7-9 and J is TRBJ1-2, with a tentative D call TRBD1 (6 bases). In germline, CDR1 is SEHNR, CDR2 FQNEAQ (reference sequence). There are 11 residues in the CDR3. With 4 bases removed from V and 14 bases from J, the gap between germline ends came to 14 bases. CDR3 nucleotide sequence: TGTGCCAGCAGCTACCTCGACAGGACGACCTTC. This translates into CASSYLDRTTF.

The chain combines TRBV7-6 with TRBJ2-3; perhaps TRBD2 as D (5 bases). The CDR3 has 15 residues. The V gene's germline CDR1 is SGHVS and CDR2 FNYEAQ. V was cut by 2 bases and J by 4 bases, with 13 bases left in between. Written as DNA, the CDR3 is TGTGCCAGCAGCTTATCGACCCTAGCTGCAGATACGCAGTATTTT. This encodes CASSLSTLAADTQYF. Based on the CDR3 plus reference TRBV7-6 and TRBJ2-3, the full variable domain is GAGVSQSPRYKVTKRGQDVALRCDPISGHVSLYWYRQALGQGPEFLTYFNYEAQQDKSGLPNDRFSAERPEGSISTLTIQRTEQRDSAMYRCASSLSTLAADTQYFGPGTRLTVL.

The rearrangement joins TRBV4-3 to TRBJ2-1; 11 bases map to TRBD2. This CDR3 region has 16 residues. Per germline, CDR1 LGHNA and CDR2 YSLEER. With V trimmed by 3 bases and J by 10 bases, 11 bases remained unmatched. The CDR3 nucleotides read TGCGCCAGCAGCCAGGAACTAGCGGGAGCCCCCAGCGAGCAGTTCTTC. Protein product: CASSQELAGAPSEQFF.

The chain employs TRBV6-5 and TRBJ2-1; 12 positions match TRBD2. The V and J ends lost 5 bases and 6 bases, in that order; junction bases with no gene match: 5. Per the germline V gene, CDR1 is MNHEY and CDR2 is SVGAGI. CDR3 length: 15 amino acids. The DNA for the CDR3 is TGTGCCAGCAGTCCTAGCGGGAGGGCCCTCAATGAGCAGTTCTTC. Its protein product is CASSPSGRALNEQFF.

The rearrangement links TRBV19 to TRBJ2-3, with D hard to call. Germline-derived CDR1 and CDR2 are LNHDA and SQIVND (reference sequence). The CDR3 sequence is 13 residues long. The V gene lost 3 bases and the J gene lost 8 bases, with 12 bases spanning the gap. CDR3 in DNA: TGTGCCAGTAGTATGACACTTCATCCTACGCAGTATTTT. This gives the protein CASSMTLHPTQYF.

V is TRBV4-3 and J is TRBJ2-1; 11 nucleotides match TRBD2. The junction had 9 bases not matched to a gene; V was cut back by 4 bases and J by 7 bases. Germline values: CDR1 LGHNA, CDR2 YSLEER. This CDR3 has 16 residues. The CDR3 DNA reads as TGCGCCAGCAGCCTTAGCGTAGCGGGAGGGACGAATGAGCAGTTCTTC. It translates to CASSLSVAGGTNEQFF.

The chain links TRBV2 to TRBJ1-1; tentatively, D is TRBD1 (5 bases). Trimming took off 7 bases at V and 6 bases at J, with 21 bases between the two ends. The CDR3 consists of 15 residues. The germline V gene encodes CDR1 SNHLY and CDR2 FYNNEI. CDR3 residues: CASKLGRVGGSEAFF. The CDR3, as DNA: TGTGCCAGCAAACTGGGAAGGGTGGGGGGATCTGAAGCTTTCTTT.